The source of this T cell receptor beta chain is a study of T cell responses to AZD1222 COVID-19 vaccine. Regarding the study as a whole: Once two AZD1222 doses were given, Spike-specific TCR breadth and depth went up. Reports indicate that nearly half of spike-specific TCRs are directed at unmutated variant regions. In a largely white British group with more females than males, clonal diversity was possibly underestimated.

With regard to this clone: Its antigen remains unidentified.

Here immunoSEQ multiplex PCR was the method, and the copy in TCRdb shows in-frame clones only, minus some. Altogether under 200,000 clones are present, approximately 90% being singletons, with the ten largest covering 1.5%. This CDR3 region has 13 residues. After removal of 5 bases from V and 12 bases from J, the junction contained 7 bases not matched to a gene. CDR1 and CDR2 from the germline V gene are LGHDT and YNNKEL (reference sequence). Sequencing used peripheral blood, obtained on day 0 of AZD1222 vaccination. The TCR comes from an adult in good health. The chain uses TRBV3-1 (or the pseudogene TRBV3-2) and TRBJ2-1; TRBD2 matches 10 bases. The CDR3 DNA reads as TGTGCCAGCAGCGATACTAGCGGGGACGGGCAGTTCTTC. Amino acid sequence: CASSDTSGDGQFF.